This TCR beta chain stems from a study of lymphopenia after photon versus proton radiotherapy. V was clipped by 8 bases and J by 1 base, with 11 bases between them. The CDR3 consists of 13 residues. Germline V gives CDR1 GTSNPN, CDR2 SVGIG (reference sequence). Measured with immunoSEQ multiplex PCR; TCRdb has only the in-frame clones, and not every one. The sample lists 150,000 to 200,000 clones; roughly nine tenths were seen once. The material was peripheral blood, obtained from a patient treated with photon-based radiotherapy. This chain connects TRBV30 to TRBJ1-4, with D perhaps TRBD1 (5 bases). This sequence originates from a man aged 50 or older with gastric cancer. In DNA, the CDR3 is TGTGCCGGAGACGGGGGAACTAATGAAAAACTGTTTTTT. Translation: CAGDGGTNEKLFF. The full variable domain, in which reference TRBV30 and TRBJ1-4 provide the parts outside the CDR3, is SQTIHQWPATLVQPVGSPLSLECTVEGTSNPNLYWYRQAAGRGLQLLFYSVGIGQISSEVPQNLSASRPQDRQFILSSKKLLLSDSGFYLCAGDGGTNEKLFFGSGTQLSVL.